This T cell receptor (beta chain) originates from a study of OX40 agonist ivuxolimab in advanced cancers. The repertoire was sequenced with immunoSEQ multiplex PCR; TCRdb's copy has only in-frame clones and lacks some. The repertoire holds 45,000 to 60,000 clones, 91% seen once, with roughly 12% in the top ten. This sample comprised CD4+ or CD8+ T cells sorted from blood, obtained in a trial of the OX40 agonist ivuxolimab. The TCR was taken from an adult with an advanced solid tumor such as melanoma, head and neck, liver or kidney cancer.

In DNA, the CDR3 is TGTGCCACCCGAGCGGGAGGGCGGGGGGGTTACAATGAGCAGTTCTTC. Translating gives CATRAGGRGGYNEQFF. The rearrangement links TRBV27 to TRBJ2-1; 10 nucleotides line up with TRBD2. Germline lookup yields CDR1 MNHEY and CDR2 SMNVEV (reference sequence). The junction had 13 bases not matched to a gene; V was cut back by 10 bases and J by 4 bases. This CDR3 has 16 amino acids.